This passage covers 15 T cell receptor beta chains from one sample sequenced in a study of identical twins. TCRdb reprocessed the 5' RACE reads with MiXCR, giving one entry per CDR3 protein. Among some 600,000 distinct CDR3 sequences listed, about 7% were seen once. This sample was shared with a second study, whose subject was yellow fever vaccine responses in identical twins.

The sequenced sample consisted of PBMCs. These TCRs come from a woman aged 18-29 years in good health.

This clonotype was seen ten or more times. The chain links TRBV5-1 to TRBJ2-5, with 9 positions matching TRBD2. J lost 4 bases, V lost 0 bases, and 7 bases had no gene match. The length of the CDR3 is 16 residues. Per germline, CDR1 SGHRS and CDR2 YFSETQ. CDR3 nucleotide sequence: TGCGCCAGCAGCTTGGGCTCTAGCGGGAACGTAGAGACCCAGTACTTC. Translated, it gives CASSLGSSGNVETQYF.

Points on this clonotype: With a much larger clone just one base away, this may be a read error. This sequence joins TRBV12-3 or TRBV12-4 and TRBJ2-7; possible D gene TRBD2, 5 bases. V was trimmed by 3 bases and J by 4 bases, leaving 10 bases between them. The CDR3 is made up of 13 amino acids. The CDR3 DNA sequence: TGTGCCAGCAGTTTTAAGACTAAATACGAGCAGTACTTC. This codes for CASSFKTKYEQYF.

In its sample, this clonotype was seen a few times. The V call is TRBV11-2, the J call TRBJ2-2; tentatively, D is TRBD2 (6 bases). The ends were cut back, 1 base at V and 3 bases at J, with 9 bases in the middle. The CDR3 runs 15 residues. Per germline, CDR1 SGHAT and CDR2 FQNNGV. Here the CDR3 DNA reads TGTGCCAGCAGCTTAGTACTAGCATACACCGGGGAGCTGTTTTTT. As protein: CASSLVLAYTGELFF.

This clonotype was counted a few times. The V and J genes are TRBV14 and TRBJ2-7; the match to TRBD2 covers 10 bases. There are 16 residues in the CDR3. Trimming removed 4 bases from V and 1 base from J; junction bases left unmatched: 7. Germline-derived CDR1 and CDR2 are SGHDN and FVKESK. The CDR3 DNA reads as TGTGCCAGCAGCCGAGTAGCGGGAGGCTCTTCCTACGAGCAGTACTTC. Amino acid sequence: CASSRVAGGSSYEQYF.

This clonotype was found a few times. The chain employs TRBV2 and TRBJ2-2; 10 bases are shared with TRBD2. With 6 bases clipped from V and 4 bases from J, the junction kept 11 bases outside the gene matches. CDR3 length: 17 residues. CDR1 SNHLY and CDR2 FYNNEI come from the germline V gene. The CDR3 sequence: CASRGASAGGTTGELFF. The CDR3 DNA is TGTGCCAGCAGGGGCGCCTCAGCGGGAGGGACCACCGGGGAGCTGTTTTTT.

The sample holds a few counts of this clonotype. The chain has TRBV20-1 and TRBJ2-5; D is undetermined. Germline V gene sequence: CDR1 DFQATT, CDR2 SNEGSKA (reference sequence). CDR3 size: 13 residues. Trimming left V 3 bases short and J 0 bases short, with 8 bases between. CDR3 residues: CSASGLYQETQYF. DNA of the CDR3: TGCAGTGCTAGTGGCTTGTACCAAGAGACCCAGTACTTC.

The chain joins TRBV5-5 to TRBJ2-7; D gene ambiguous. CDR3 length: 13 amino acids. Germline-derived CDR1 and CDR2 are SGHKS and YYEKEE (reference sequence). Trimming pared 2 bases from V and 3 bases from J, leaving 9 bases between. CDR3 DNA sequence: TGTGCCAGCAGCTTCAGGCCACACTACGAGCAGTACTTC. Protein sequence: CASSFRPHYEQYF.

V usage is TRBV7-9 and J usage is TRBJ2-7; D not certain. Germline-derived CDR1 and CDR2 are SEHNR and FQNEAQ (reference sequence). The CDR3 totals 14 residues. V was clipped by 5 bases and J by 2 bases, with 13 bases between them. The CDR3 protein is CASSPDNPPYEQYV. CDR3 nucleotide sequence: TGTGCCAGCAGCCCAGACAACCCCCCCTACGAGCAGTACGTC.

The chain recombines TRBV7-2 with TRBJ2-7; TRBD2 aligns across 14 bases. The CDR3 sequence is 14 residues long. Germline V gene sequence: CDR1 SGHTA, CDR2 FQGNSA. V lost 5 bases to trimming and J lost 5 bases; unmatched junction nucleotides: 2. Written as DNA, the CDR3 is TGTGCCAGCAGCCGGACTAGCGGGAGGAACGAGCAGTACTTC. This translates into CASSRTSGRNEQYF.

This clonotype occurred many times. The chain has TRBV18 and TRBJ1-5; D is ambiguous. Germline V CDR1 and CDR2: KGHSH, LQKENI. V was shortened by 4 bases and J by 4 bases, with 11 bases between the two germline ends. CDR3 length: 14 residues. Here the CDR3 DNA reads TGTGCCAGCTCACTCCGGGCCTTTAATCAGCCCCAGCATTTT. Protein sequence: CASSLRAFNQPQHF. The full variable domain, completed using reference TRBV18 and TRBJ1-5, is NAGVMQNPRHLVRRRGQEARLRCSPMKGHSHVYWYRQLPEEGLKFMVYLQKENIIDESGMPKERFSAEFPKEGPSILRIQQVVRGDSAAYFCASSLRAFNQPQHFGDGTRLSIL.

This clonotype was recorded a few times. J is TRBJ2-7 and V is TRBV25-1, with no clear D. The germline V gene encodes CDR1 MGHDK and CDR2 SYGVNS. The CDR3 runs 15 residues. With 1 base removed from V and 0 bases from J, the gap between germline ends came to 10 bases. This CDR3 is CASSEFGTASYEQYF. CDR3 DNA: TGTGCCAGCAGTGAATTTGGAACGGCCTCCTACGAGCAGTACTTC.

The V and J genes are TRBV7-8 and TRBJ1-5, with a tentative D call TRBD1 (5 bases). CDR3 length: 14 amino acids. The germline V gene encodes CDR1 SGHVS and CDR2 FQNEAQ. Trimming left V 0 bases short and J 6 bases short, with 9 bases between. The CDR3 region is CASSLAWGGQPQHF. As DNA, the CDR3 is TGTGCCAGCAGCTTAGCGTGGGGGGGTCAGCCCCAGCATTTT.

This clonotype has a handful of counts. This chain uses TRBV6-1 with TRBJ2-3, with 7 bases matching TRBD1. The germline gives CDR1 MNHNS, CDR2 SASEGT. The CDR3 has 14 amino acids. V shed 2 bases and J 5 bases; nucleotides not matched to a gene: 4. The chain's CDR3 is CASSEQGGVDTQYF. CDR3 in DNA: TGTGCCAGCAGTGAACAAGGGGGCGTAGATACGCAGTATTTT.

V gene TRBV6-5 combines with J gene TRBJ2-3; D is uncertain. V was cut by 0 bases and J by 0 bases, with 10 bases left in between. The germline V gene has CDR1 MNHEY and CDR2 SVGAGI. The CDR3 is made up of 16 amino acids. CDR3 sequence: CASSYSLGGSTDTQYF. The DNA for the CDR3 is TGTGCCAGCAGTTACTCATTGGGCGGCAGCACAGATACGCAGTATTTT.

The table lists this clonotype with many counts. The chain is built from TRBV29-1 and TRBJ2-5, with D possibly called TRBD1 or TRBD2 (5 bases each). Trimming took off 3 bases at V and 6 bases at J, with 11 bases between the two ends. The length of the CDR3 is 12 residues. Germline V gene sequence: CDR1 SQVTM, CDR2 ANQGSEA. The CDR3 sequence: CSVEMGEKTQYF. CDR3 sequence (DNA): TGCAGCGTTGAGATGGGGGAAAAGACCCAGTACTTC.